The 5 T cell receptor beta chains in this list originate from one sample, sequenced in a study of cytomegalovirus exposure and HLA in healthy donors. Primers: 60 Vbeta forward and 13 Jbeta reverse. Profiled with immunoSEQ multiplex PCR; TCRdb holds only in-frame clones, not every one. The table lists 140,000 or so clones, 88% of them singletons, with around 0.51% in the top ten. Sequencing was performed on PBMCs. The receptor set was obtained from a woman in her thirties or forties in good health and CMV-seronegative.

The V call is TRBV21-1, the J call TRBJ2-7; the table names TRBD1, a call not compared with the DNA. TRBV21-1 is described as a pseudogene. The length of the CDR3 is 16 residues. The CDR3 loop reads CASSKGASRRSYEQYF. In nucleotides, the CDR3 is TGTGCCAGCAGCAAAGGGGCCAGCCGACGCTCCTACGAGCAGTACTTC.

The V and J genes are TRBV5-5 and TRBJ1-4; tentatively, D is TRBD1 (5 bases). The CDR3 totals 16 residues. The germline V gene encodes CDR1 SGHKS and CDR2 YYEKEE (reference sequence). V was shortened by 7 bases and J by 4 bases, with 20 bases between the two germline ends. As DNA, the CDR3 is TGTGCCAGCGGGCTTAGCGGTGCCAGGGTTAATGAAAAACTGTTTTTT. Encoded protein: CASGLSGARVNEKLFF.

The rearrangement joins TRBV6-5 to TRBJ2-7; maybe TRBD1 (6 bases). The CDR3 is 15 residues long. From germline, CDR1 is MNHEY and CDR2 SVGAGI. The V end lost 0 bases, the J end lost 5 bases, and 14 bases lay between the germline ends. CDR3 bases: TGTGCCAGCAGTTACTCTGTTCAGGGGTTCAACGAGCAGTACTTC. Protein: CASSYSVQGFNEQYF.

The rearrangement uses TRBV5-5 and TRBJ2-7; maybe TRBD1 (6 bases). Trimming pared 5 bases from V and 0 bases from J, leaving 15 bases between. Germline V gene lookup returns CDR1 SGHKS and CDR2 YYEKEE (reference sequence). The CDR3 is 15 residues long. Here the CDR3 DNA reads TGTGCCAGCAGGGCGACAGGTCTTTACTCCTACGAGCAGTACTTC. This gives the protein CASRATGLYSYEQYF.

The rearrangement links TRBV9 to TRBJ2-2, with D possibly TRBD1 on 6 matching bases. Trimming removed 2 bases from V and 0 bases from J, with 8 bases in between. The CDR3 length is 15 residues. CDR1 is SGDLS and CDR2 is YYNGEE in the germline V gene. CDR3 protein: CASSVGAANTGELFF. CDR3 DNA: TGTGCCAGCAGCGTGGGGGCCGCGAACACCGGGGAGCTGTTTTTT.